This is a list of T cell receptor beta chains from one sample in a study of blood T cell repertoires in COVID-19. Data came from immunoSEQ multiplex PCR; TCRdb stores just in-frame clones and leaves some out. In the table there are 250,000 to 350,000 clones, approximately 88% of which are singletons. Sequenced input: peripheral blood. The receptor source for this set is a human donor with COVID-19, enrolled during active disease. The donor label of this sample is uncertain. CDR3s include the opening cysteine and the closing phenylalanine or tryptophan. The D gene is left open where the match is weak. The size field is filled for only some rows; it gives once, few, many or a size class.

j_call v_call d_call clone_size cdr3_nt cdr3_aa
TRBJ2-1 TRBV7-6 TRBD1 . TGTGCCAGCAGCTTACCTCGGCTGGAGACAGGGCCCTACGGCTCCTACAATGAGCAGTTCTTC CASSLPRLETGPYGSYNEQFF
TRBJ2-3 TRBV11-2 . once TGTGCCAGCAGCACTCGGACTGGCACAGATACGCAGTATTTT CASSTRTGTDTQYF
TRBJ1-5 TRBV6-4 TRBD1 . TGTGCCAGCAGTCTGAACCGGGACAGGGGATATCAGCCCCAGCATTTT CASSLNRDRGYQPQHF
TRBJ2-1 TRBV28 . . TGTGCCAGCAGAACCGGAGGGCCGGGCTACAATGAGCAGTTCTTC CASRTGGPGYNEQFF
TRBJ2-7 TRBV5-1 . . TGCGCCAGCAGCTCCACCGGGGGACTCTTCTCCTACGAGCAGTACTTC CASSSTGGLFSYEQYF
TRBJ1-3 TRBV15 . . TGTGCCACCAGCATCCCGAGAGCGGGGGCTGGAAACACCATATATTTT CATSIPRAGAGNTIYF
TRBJ2-4 TRBV7-2 TRBD2 . TGTGCCAGCAGTCCCAGGGGGACTAGCGGACCTTTAGCCAAAAACATTCAGTACTTC CASSPRGTSGPLAKNIQYF
TRBJ2-3 TRBV7-6 . . TGTGCCAGCAGCTTGGTTACAACAGATACGCAGTATTTT CASSLVTTDTQYF
TRBJ1-4 TRBV6-1 . . TGTGCCAGCAGTGAAGCAGCCAATCCCGTTAATGAAAAACTGTTTTTT CASSEAANPVNEKLFF
TRBJ1-5 TRBV6-6 . . TGTGCCAGCAGCCGAAGCCAGGGCAATCAGCCCCAGCATTTT CASSRSQGNQPQHF
TRBJ2-1 TRBV19 TRBD2 . TGTGCCAGTAGCCGTCTAGCGGGAACCTACAATGAGCAGTTCTTC CASSRLAGTYNEQFF
TRBJ2-7 TRBV27 . . TGTGCCAGCAGTTTATCCCAGACGACTTGGCTCTACGAGCAGTACTTC CASSLSQTTWLYEQYF
TRBJ2-1 TRBV5-1 . . TGCGCCAGCAGCCCCCGTGAGGGCCATGACAATGAGCAGTTCTTC CASSPREGHDNEQFF
TRBJ1-1 TRBV5-5 . . TGTGCCAGCAGCTTGGTGACAGCGAACACTGAAGCTTTCTTT CASSLVTANTEAFF
TRBJ2-2 TRBV28 . . TGTGCCAGCAGTTTTGGAGCGGAGATCGCGAACACCGGGGAGCTGTTTTTT CASSFGAEIANTGELFF
TRBJ2-1 TRBV5-6 . . TGTGCCAGCAGCTTGGAGACTTACGGAGGACAGTTCTTC CASSLETYGGQFF
TRBJ2-2 TRBV6-1 . . TGTGCCAGCAGGGAAGGGACTCCCGGGGAGCTGTTTTTT CASREGTPGELFF
TRBJ2-2 TRBV7-7 TRBD1 many TGTGCTAGCAGCTTGCGGACAGGGAACACCGGGGAGCTGTTTTTT CASSLRTGNTGELFF